One and the same sample provided the 5 T cell receptor beta chains below, sequenced in a study of cytomegalovirus exposure and HLA in healthy donors. Amplification used 60 Vbeta primers and 13 Jbeta primers. Generated by immunoSEQ multiplex PCR, the TCRdb table keeps only in-frame clones and is missing some. There are about 160,000 clones in the sample; over 70% occur only once, and approximately 1.2% lies in the top ten. The sequencing sample was made of PBMCs. These receptors were obtained from a boy between 2 and 10 years old in good health and CMV-seronegative.

The V gene is TRBV16, the J gene TRBJ2-3; 7 bases map to TRBD2. Germline CDR1 and CDR2: KGHSY and FQNENV. This CDR3 is 17 amino acids long. J lost 5 bases, V lost 4 bases, and 15 bases had no gene match. The CDR3 DNA is TGTGCCAGCAGCCCACGTGGAGGGAGGGCCGGTGGAGATACGCAGTATTTT. This translates into CASSPRGGRAGGDTQYF.

The chain combines TRBV4-2 with TRBJ2-7; 8 bases agree with TRBD1. The CDR3 extends over 15 amino acids. J was trimmed by 2 bases and V by 1 base; bases with no gene match: 4. CDR1 LGHNA and CDR2 YNFKEQ come from the germline V gene. CDR3 in DNA: TGTGCCAGCAGCCAAGGTGGACAGGGCCCCTACGAGCAGTACTTC. It specifies CASSQGGQGPYEQYF.

This chain links TRBV27 with TRBJ2-1; 8 nucleotides line up with TRBD2. J lost 4 bases, V lost 2 bases, and 1 base had no gene match. Germline V gene data show CDR1 as MNHEY and CDR2 as SMNVEV (reference sequence). This CDR3 contains 14 residues. The CDR3, as DNA: TGTGCCAGCAGTTTAGCGGGGGGATACAATGAGCAGTTCTTC. Its protein product is CASSLAGGYNEQFF.

The J gene is TRBJ2-3, the V gene TRBV12-5; D is unresolved. Per the germline V gene, CDR1 is LGHNT and CDR2 is FRNRAP. The CDR3 runs 15 residues. Trimming took off 2 bases at V and 0 bases at J, with 9 bases between the two ends. The CDR3 bases are TGTGCTAGTGGTTTGACCCCTCAGAGCACAGATACGCAGTATTTT. Its translation is CASGLTPQSTDTQYF.

The chain couples TRBV7-2 to TRBJ2-5, with 7 bases identical to TRBD2. Germline loops: CDR1 SGHTA, CDR2 FQGNSA. V shed 3 bases and J 2 bases; nucleotides not matched to a gene: 3. The CDR3 is 14 amino acids. CDR3 DNA: TGTGCCAGCAGCTTGCGGCGGGAGCAAGAGACCCAGTACTTC. This gives the protein CASSLRREQETQYF.